This record looks at one T cell receptor (beta chain) sequence and its context. The data were taken from a study of blood T cell repertoires in COVID-19. Across the whole study: The origin of the acute and convalescent COVID-19 samples was the United States, Italy and Spain. The analysed material was cDNA or gDNA that came from T cells, B-cell-depleted T cells, or PBMCs.

Under the authors' procedure: Quantification of nucleated cells was approximated via reference gene primer amplification. The table came from immunoSEQ multiplex PCR; TCRdb's copy has only in-frame clones and leaves some out. That table supplies the V and J calls and clone size; D and trimming were determined from the DNA. This sample has some 300,000 clones; just under 85% occur once, and the top ten carry around 3.9%. This CDR3 is built from 15 residues. CDR1 SSHAT and CDR2 FNYEAQ come from the germline V gene (reference sequence). Between the trimmed V and J ends, which lost 0 bases and 2 bases, there was a span of 7 bases.

The rearrangement uses TRBV7-7 and TRBJ2-2; D perhaps matches TRBD1 (6 bases). The sample consisted of peripheral blood. The receptor's source is a woman between 50 and 59 years old with active or convalescent COVID-19. CDR3 region: CASSLAGGNTGELFF. The CDR3 DNA sequence: TGTGCCAGCAGCTTAGCAGGGGGAAACACCGGGGAGCTGTTTTTT.